This TCR beta chain was sequenced during a study of cytomegalovirus exposure and HLA in healthy donors. Study outcomes and limitations: Upon later analysis, TCR association rates were observed to vary by HLA locus, being highest for DRB1 and lowest for HLA-C. Later genetic work tied a missense DCLRE1C variant to beta-chain V and J trimming. TRBV6-2, TRBV6-3 and some other V segments were unresolvable in 87-base-pair reads.

This PCR relied on a set of 60 Vbeta primers and 13 Jbeta primers. Libraries were prepared by immunoSEQ multiplex PCR; TCRdb keeps only in-frame clonotypes and omits some of them. The sample has some 140,000 clones, roughly 80% seen once. CDR3 length: 15 residues. V gave up 3 bases and J gave up 0 bases, with 9 bases separating them. Germline CDR1 and CDR2: MDHEN and SYDVKM. In regard to this clone: The antigen remains unidentified.

The chain carries TRBV28 and TRBJ2-1, with D unresolved. The sample was PBMCs. This TCR came from a man aged 25-45 years in good health and CMV-seropositive. CDR3 in amino acids: CASSFGVFSYNEQFF. CDR3 DNA: TGTGCCAGCAGTTTCGGTGTGTTCTCCTACAATGAGCAGTTCTTC.